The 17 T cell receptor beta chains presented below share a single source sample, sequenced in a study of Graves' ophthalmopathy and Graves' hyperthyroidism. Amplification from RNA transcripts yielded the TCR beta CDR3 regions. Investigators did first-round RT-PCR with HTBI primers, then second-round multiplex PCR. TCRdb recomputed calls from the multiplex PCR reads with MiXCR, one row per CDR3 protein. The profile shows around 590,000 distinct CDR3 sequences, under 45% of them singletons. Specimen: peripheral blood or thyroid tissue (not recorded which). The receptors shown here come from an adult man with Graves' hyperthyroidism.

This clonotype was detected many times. CDR3 region: CSARLGTGDYEQYF. The DNA of the CDR3 is TGCAGTGCTAGACTCGGGACAGGGGACTACGAGCAGTACTTC. The genes are TRBV20-1 and TRBJ2-7; TRBD1 matches 10 bases. V was clipped by 2 bases and J by 3 bases; unmatched bases: 4. From germline, CDR1 is DFQATT and CDR2 SNEGSKA (reference sequence). This CDR3 spans 14 amino acids.

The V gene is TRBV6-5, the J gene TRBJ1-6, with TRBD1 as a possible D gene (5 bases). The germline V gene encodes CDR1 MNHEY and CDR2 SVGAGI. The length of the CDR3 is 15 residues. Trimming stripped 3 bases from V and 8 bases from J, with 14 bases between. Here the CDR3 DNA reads TGTGCCAGCAGTTATCTACAGGTGGCGGATTCACCCCTCCACTTT. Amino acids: CASSYLQVADSPLHF.

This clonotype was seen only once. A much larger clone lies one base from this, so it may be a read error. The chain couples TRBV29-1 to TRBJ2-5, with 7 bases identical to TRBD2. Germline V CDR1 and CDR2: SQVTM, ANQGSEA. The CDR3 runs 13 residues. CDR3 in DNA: TGCAGCGTTGAGGGAGGGGAGGGGTCAGGTTTAGCCTTC. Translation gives CSVEGGEGSGLAF.

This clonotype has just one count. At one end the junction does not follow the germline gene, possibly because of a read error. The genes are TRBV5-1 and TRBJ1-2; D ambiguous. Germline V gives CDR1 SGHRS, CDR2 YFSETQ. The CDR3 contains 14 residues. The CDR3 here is CASSLPAKSYSYTF. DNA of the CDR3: TGCGCCAGCAGCTTGCCAGCGAAGTCCTATAGCTACACCTTC.

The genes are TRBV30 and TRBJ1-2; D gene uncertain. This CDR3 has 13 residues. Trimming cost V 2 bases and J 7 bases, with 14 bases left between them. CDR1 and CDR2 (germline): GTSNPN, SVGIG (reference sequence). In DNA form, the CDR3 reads TGTGCCTGGAGTCCCAACAACGCCCTTGGCTACACCTTC. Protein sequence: CAWSPNNALGYTF.

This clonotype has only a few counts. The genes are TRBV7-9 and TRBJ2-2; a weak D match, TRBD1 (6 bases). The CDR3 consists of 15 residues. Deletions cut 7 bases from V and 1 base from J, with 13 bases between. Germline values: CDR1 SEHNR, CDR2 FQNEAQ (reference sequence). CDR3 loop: CASTPAGVNTGELFF. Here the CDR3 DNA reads TGTGCCAGCACTCCGGCAGGGGTGAACACCGGGGAGCTGTTTTTT.

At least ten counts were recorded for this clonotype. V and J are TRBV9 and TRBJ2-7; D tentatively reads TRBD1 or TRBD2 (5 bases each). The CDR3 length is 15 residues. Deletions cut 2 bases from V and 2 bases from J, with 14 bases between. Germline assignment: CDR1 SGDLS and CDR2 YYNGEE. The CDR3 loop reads CASSVGDVLTYEQYF. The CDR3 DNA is TGTGCCAGCAGCGTCGGGGACGTCCTTACCTACGAGCAGTACTTC.

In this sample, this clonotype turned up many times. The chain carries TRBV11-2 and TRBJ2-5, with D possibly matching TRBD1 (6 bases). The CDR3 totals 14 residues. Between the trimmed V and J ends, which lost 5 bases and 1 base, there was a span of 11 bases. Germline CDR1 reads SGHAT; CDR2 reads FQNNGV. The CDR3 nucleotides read TGTGCCAGCAGCGCAGACAGGAGCCAAGAGACCCAGTACTTC. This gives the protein CASSADRSQETQYF.

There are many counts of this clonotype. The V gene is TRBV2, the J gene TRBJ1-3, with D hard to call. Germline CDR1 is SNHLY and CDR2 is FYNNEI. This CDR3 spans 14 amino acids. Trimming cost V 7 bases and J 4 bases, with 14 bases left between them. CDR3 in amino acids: CASIFTSGGNTIYF. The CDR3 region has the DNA TGTGCCAGCATCTTCACGAGTGGGGGAAACACCATATATTTT.

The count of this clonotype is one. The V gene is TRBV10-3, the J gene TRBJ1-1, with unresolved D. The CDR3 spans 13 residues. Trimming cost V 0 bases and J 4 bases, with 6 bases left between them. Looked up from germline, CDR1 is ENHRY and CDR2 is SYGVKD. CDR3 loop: CAISESWTTEAFF. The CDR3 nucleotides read TGTGCCATCAGTGAGTCATGGACCACTGAAGCTTTCTTT.

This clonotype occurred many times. The CDR3 coding sequence is TGTGCCAGTAGTATAGGGTCGCAGAGACACCAAGAGACCCAGTACTTC. The encoded protein is CASSIGSQRHQETQYF. This chain joins TRBV19 and TRBJ2-5; D remains unclear. Germline CDR1 is LNHDA and CDR2 is SQIVND (reference sequence). V was cut by 1 base and J by 0 bases, with 12 bases left in between. CDR3 length: 16 amino acids.

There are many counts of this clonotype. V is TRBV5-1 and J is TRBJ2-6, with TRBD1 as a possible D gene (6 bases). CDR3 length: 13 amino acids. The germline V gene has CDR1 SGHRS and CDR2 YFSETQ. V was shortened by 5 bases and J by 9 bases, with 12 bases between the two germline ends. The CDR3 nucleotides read TGCGCCAGCAGTCCTACAGGGTTCAACGTCCTGACTTTC. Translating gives CASSPTGFNVLTF.

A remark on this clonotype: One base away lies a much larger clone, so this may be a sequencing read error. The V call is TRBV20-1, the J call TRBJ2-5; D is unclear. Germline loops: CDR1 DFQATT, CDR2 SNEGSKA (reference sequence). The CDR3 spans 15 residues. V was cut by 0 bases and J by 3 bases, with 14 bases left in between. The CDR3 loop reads CSARDMAKLKETQYF. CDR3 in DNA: TGCAGTGCTAGAGATATGGCCAAGCTTAAAGAGACCCAGTACTTC.

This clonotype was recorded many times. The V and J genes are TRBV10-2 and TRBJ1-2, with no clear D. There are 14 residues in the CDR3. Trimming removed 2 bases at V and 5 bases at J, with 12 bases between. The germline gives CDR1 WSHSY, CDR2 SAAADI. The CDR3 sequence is CASSEQLGPYGYTF. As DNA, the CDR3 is TGCGCCAGCAGTGAGCAGCTCGGACCGTATGGCTACACCTTC.

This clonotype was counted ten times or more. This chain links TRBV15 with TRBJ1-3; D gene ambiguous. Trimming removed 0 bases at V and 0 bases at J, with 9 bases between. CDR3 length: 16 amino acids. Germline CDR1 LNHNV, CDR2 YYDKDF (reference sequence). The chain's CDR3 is CATSRDLEVSGNTIYF. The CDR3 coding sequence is TGTGCCACCAGCAGAGATTTAGAAGTCTCTGGAAACACCATATATTTT.

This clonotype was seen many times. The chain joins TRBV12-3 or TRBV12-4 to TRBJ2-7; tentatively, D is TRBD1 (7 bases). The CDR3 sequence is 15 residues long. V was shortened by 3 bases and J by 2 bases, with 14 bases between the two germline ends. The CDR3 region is CASSFRGDQPYEQYF. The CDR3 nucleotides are TGTGCCAGCAGTTTCAGGGGGGACCAACCCTACGAGCAGTACTTC.

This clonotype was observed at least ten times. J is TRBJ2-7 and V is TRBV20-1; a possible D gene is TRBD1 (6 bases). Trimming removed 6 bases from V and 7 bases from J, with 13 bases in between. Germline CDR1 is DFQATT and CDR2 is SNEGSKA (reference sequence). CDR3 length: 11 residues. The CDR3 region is CSAKTGFEQYF. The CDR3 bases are TGCAGTGCCAAAACAGGGTTTGAGCAGTACTTC.